These T cell receptor beta chains were read from a single sample in a study of blood T cell repertoires in COVID-19. TCRdb's table, derived via immunoSEQ multiplex PCR, lists solely in-frame clones and lacks some. The table records more than 110,000 clones, around 79% of them present only once. The sequencing input was peripheral blood. All receptors come from a man between 60 and 75 years old with acute or convalescent COVID-19. CDR3s include the opening cysteine and the closing phenylalanine or tryptophan. The order of the fields is J gene, clone size, D gene, V gene, CDR3 protein, CDR3 DNA. The D gene is left open where the match is weak. Clone size appears in some rows only: once, few, many, or a class for an expanded clone.

TRBJ2-1,-,TRBD1,TRBV5-1,CASSLGWTGGNEQFF,TGCGCCAGCAGCTTGGGCTGGACAGGGGGCAATGAGCAGTTCTTC
TRBJ2-7,-,-,TRBV28,CASRGGVYEQYF,TGTGCCAGCAGAGGGGGGGTCTACGAGCAGTACTTC
TRBJ1-6,few,-,TRBV27,CASRSSYNSPLHF,TGTGCCAGCAGGAGCTCCTATAATTCACCCCTCCACTTT
TRBJ1-3,-,TRBD1,TRBV7-9,CASSFWTGPSTIYF,TGTGCCAGCAGTTTCTGGACAGGCCCGAGCACCATATATTTT
TRBJ2-7,-,TRBD2,TRBV3-1/TRBV3-2,CASAIIGTSGIYEQYF,TGTGCCAGCGCTATAATAGGGACTAGCGGGATCTACGAGCAGTACTTC
TRBJ1-2,-,TRBD1,TRBV5-6,CASSLRGQRIRHYGYTF,TGTGCCAGCAGCTTGAGGGGACAGAGAATCCGGCATTATGGCTACACCTTC
TRBJ1-3,-,TRBD1,TRBV6-1,CASSEPWGQGNVGGNTIYF,TGTGCCAGCAGTGAACCGTGGGGACAGGGGAATGTTGGTGGAAACACCATATATTTT
TRBJ1-5,-,-,TRBV24-1,CATSSYKSDRRNNQPQHF,TGTGCCACCAGCTCCTACAAAAGTGACAGAAGAAACAATCAGCCCCAGCATTTT
TRBJ1-2,-,-,TRBV5-1,CASSSGLRGGYTF,TGCGCCAGCAGCTCCGGACTCCGTGGAGGCTACACCTTC
TRBJ2-3,few,-,TRBV14,CASSQDLGGGSTDTQYF,TGTGCCAGCAGCCAAGATCTTGGGGGCGGCAGCACAGATACGCAGTATTTT
TRBJ1-5,-,TRBD1,TRBV30,CAWSRGQTNQPQHF,TGTGCCTGGAGCAGGGGACAGACAAATCAGCCCCAGCATTTT